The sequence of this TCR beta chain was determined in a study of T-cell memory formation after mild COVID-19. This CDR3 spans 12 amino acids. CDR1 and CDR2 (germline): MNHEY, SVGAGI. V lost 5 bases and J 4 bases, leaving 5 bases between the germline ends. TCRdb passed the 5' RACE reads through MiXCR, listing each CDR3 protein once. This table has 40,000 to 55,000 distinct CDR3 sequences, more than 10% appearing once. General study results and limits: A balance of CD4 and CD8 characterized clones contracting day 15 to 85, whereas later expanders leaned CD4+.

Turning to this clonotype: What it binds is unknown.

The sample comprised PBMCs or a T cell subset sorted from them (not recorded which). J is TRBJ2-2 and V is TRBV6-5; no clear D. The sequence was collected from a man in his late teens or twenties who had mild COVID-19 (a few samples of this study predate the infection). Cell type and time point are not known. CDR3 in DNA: TGTGCCAGCAGTCATGGCACCGGGGAGCTGTTTTTT. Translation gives CASSHGTGELFF.